The rows below give T cell receptor beta chains drawn from one sample of a study of cytomegalovirus exposure and HLA in healthy donors. TCRdb keeps only in-frame clones here, not all; method: immunoSEQ multiplex PCR. Of around 100,000 clones listed, almost 70% are singletons. Source material: PBMCs. The receptors derive from a man between 25 and 39 years old in good health and CMV-seropositive. Each CDR3 is given with its conserved first and last residue. D genes are given only for firm matches. Some rows mark clone size as missing; the rest say once, few, many or name a class of expanded clone.

v_gene	abundance	j_gene	d_gene	CDR3aa	CDR3nt
TRBV18	-	TRBJ1-5	-	CASSPQSPGGNQPQHF	TGTGCCAGCTCACCCCAGAGTCCAGGGGGCAATCAGCCCCAGCATTTT
TRBV7-9	-	TRBJ1-2	TRBD1	CSSSLTLDRGPNYGYTF	TGTTCCAGCAGCTTAACCCTGGACAGGGGGCCGAACTATGGCTACACCTTC
TRBV30	-	TRBJ1-4	-	CAWSANEKLFF	TGTGCCTGGAGTGCAAATGAAAAACTGTTTTTT
TRBV6-5	few	TRBJ1-1	TRBD1	CASSYSNTGGNTEAFF	TGTGCCAGCAGTTACTCGAATACAGGGGGGAACACTGAAGCTTTCTTT
TRBV5-1	-	TRBJ2-2	-	CASSFKDYSTGELFF	TGCGCCAGCAGCTTCAAGGACTATAGCACCGGGGAGCTGTTTTTT
TRBV29-1	-	TRBJ2-3	TRBD2	CSVVLAESTDTQYF	TGCAGCGTTGTCCTAGCGGAGAGCACAGATACGCAGTATTTT
TRBV4-3	-	TRBJ2-3	TRBD2	CASSQAAVLAVTDTQYF	TGCGCCAGCAGCCAAGCAGCGGTTCTAGCGGTAACAGATACGCAGTATTTT
TRBV5-4	-	TRBJ1-2	TRBD1	CASSPKGAHYGYTF	TGTGCCAGCAGCCCCAAGGGGGCTCACTATGGCTACACCTTC
TRBV7-9	few	TRBJ2-3	TRBD2	CASSLLSSGTSTDTQYF	TGTGCCAGCAGCTTATTGTCTAGCGGGACGAGCACAGATACGCAGTATTTT
TRBV13	few	TRBJ1-1	TRBD1	CASSLIREQGSMNTEAFF	TGTGCCAGCAGCCTAATCCGAGAACAGGGGAGCATGAACACTGAAGCTTTCTTT
TRBV7-3	-	TRBJ1-1	-	CASSFPLDSTVTTEAFF	TGTGCCAGCAGCTTCCCTCTCGACAGTACGGTAACCACTGAAGCTTTCTTT